This TCR beta chain was retrieved from a study of blood T cell repertoires in COVID-19. Looking at the study overall: The United States, Italy and Spain were the sources of the acute and convalescent COVID-19 samples. PBMCs, B-cell-depleted T cells, or T cells provided the cDNA or gDNA that made up the material.

This clone was counted ten times or more. Authors' analysis steps: Amplification of reference gene primers provided the estimated nucleated cell counts. Clones were read by immunoSEQ multiplex PCR, and TCRdb kept only the in-frame ones, dropping some. V and J calls and clone size follow that table, whereas D and trimming were derived from the DNA. This sample yields a few hundred thousand clones, of which over 70% are seen a single time; approximately 9% belongs to the top ten. V shed 5 bases and J 5 bases; nucleotides not matched to a gene: 5. The germline gives CDR1 SGHRS, CDR2 YFSETQ. The CDR3 has 15 amino acids.

This TCR came from a human donor in a cohort sampled during active COVID-19. This chain connects TRBV5-1 to TRBJ2-2, with TRBD1 matching 11 bases. Sequencing was done on a sample of peripheral blood. Written as DNA, the CDR3 is TGCGCCAGCAGTACCGGACAGGGGGCGACCGGGGAGCTGTTTTTT. Amino acid sequence: CASSTGQGATGELFF. The full variable domain, rest sourced from reference TRBV5-1 and TRBJ2-2, is KAGVTQTPRYLIKTRGQQVTLSCSPISGHRSVSWYQQTPGQGLQFLFEYFSETQRNKGNFPGRFSGRQFSNSRSEMNVSTLELGDSALYLCASSTGQGATGELFFGEGSRLTVL.